This entry features one T cell receptor (beta chain) sequence. What antigen it recognizes has not been identified. Base qualities are not recorded, but no much larger clone differs from it by a single base. This sample was included in a study of shared clonotypes between healthy human individuals (dated by TCRdb to 2018 to 2020). About the full investigation: A couple of women and three men aged 18 to 49 years were included in the cohort. To estimate repertoire size and how much clonotypes are shared between individuals, the study performed deep sequencing of blood TCR repertoires from about 5 healthy adults. Different laboratories and diverse techniques were used to prepare libraries and sequence TCR repertoires, to increase sequencing depth and limit assay-specific biases. Between about 0.8 and 9 billion PBMCs per donor were obtained by leukapheresis. Points the paper makes about the study in general: Sampling was restricted to blood, and TCR repertoires in tissue are likely to differ from TCR repertoires in blood. Because the study included only a small number of donors, the genetic and exposure-history diversity represented was limited. Based on pairwise subsampling, the degree of clonotype sharing among donors was expected to be affected by sequencing depth.

The CDR3 runs 15 residues from the cysteine to the phenylalanine. Only CDR3 DNA is held: 45 bases, read in frame from base 1. Via the germline V gene (reference sequence), CDR1 is LNHNV and CDR2 YYDKDF. Trimming at the junction amounts to 5 bases on V and 0 bases on J, and the germline ends lie 11 bases apart. Using the deep immunoSEQ assay, TCR CDR3 regions were amplified from genomic DNA by multiplex PCR. Extracted genomic DNA from each cell subset was spread evenly across all wells of several immunoSEQ 96-well plates, with each plate serving as a replicate. Each replicate PCR for unsorted PBMC received roughly 300 ng genomic DNA, equal to tens of thousands of T cell genomes. Unsorted PBMC genomic DNA was sequenced across ten immunoSEQ deep assay plates. The purified libraries were quantified using a Qubit 3.0 fluorometer, sized with a Bioanalyzer 2100, and then quantified again using the KAPA Library Quantification kit. Every immunoSEQ 96-well plate was sequenced on a dedicated single-read 150-cycle Illumina NextSeq 550 flow cell. The paper's processing steps were these. Because only junctional sequences without quality scores were contained in the immunoSEQ output, filtering matching that applied to full-length reads could not be performed. Sequences were annotated with PyIR, a Python wrapper for IgBLAST v1.9, using IMGT germline references to assign V/J genes and CDR3. Reads were removed for weak V/J assignments (E-value above 1e-6), missing CDR3, stop codons, out-of-frame junctions, or ambiguous translated residues. V3J clonotypes were defined by identical inferred V gene, J gene, and CDR3 amino acid sequence. To compute the percentage overlap between repertoires, the number of shared unique clonotypes was divided by the size of the smaller repertoire. Three approaches were used to assess repertoire richness: RTK rarefaction, the Chao1 estimator, and Recon v2.1 estimates of unobserved clonotypes. The immuneACCESS repertoire file appears here via TCRdb, limited to in-frame rearrangements. These files lack a portion of the clones; in checked studies, under half of the deficit traces to unresolved V genes, and the cause of the others is not known. V and J calls and clone size follow that table, whereas D and trimming were derived from the DNA. The sample table lists fewer than 650,000 clones, around 78% of them with a count of one. The ten largest clones take up 10% to 15% of the sample.

Healthy HIV-negative adults with no recently reported acute infections or vaccinations were included as donors. Every donor was a Caucasian adult living in Nashville, Tennessee, USA. For unsorted samples, some 90 million PBMCs were counted and genomic DNA was extracted with the QIAamp DNA Blood Mini kit. Blood was collected by leukapheresis, and PBMCs were isolated by Ficoll-Histopaque density gradient centrifugation and then cryopreserved in liquid nitrogen vapor phase. This receptor chain uses TRBV15 and TRBJ1-3; possibly the D gene is TRBD1, per 6 matching bases. Sequencing was done on a sample of PBMCs. The origin of this receptor is a woman aged 40-49 years in good health. Some clones in this sample may be carry-over from other donors' samples. The DNA sequence is given as TGTGCCACCAGCGATGGACAGCTCTCTGGAAACACCATATATTTT. It is translated as CATSDGQLSGNTIYF.